These T cell receptor beta chains were read from a single sample in a study of tumor-infiltrating lymphocytes in primary liver carcinoma. Via MiXCR, TCRdb re-called the multiplex PCR reads, giving one row per CDR3 protein. This table has approximately 45,000 distinct CDR3 sequences, about three quarters appearing once. Sequenced: liver tumor tissue from sampling region 2. These receptors came from a man aged 40-49 years with primary liver carcinoma and hepatitis B virus infection. Each CDR3 is given with its conserved first and last residue. D genes are given only for firm matches. Size tells how often a clone was seen (once, few, many) or the class of an expanded clone, and some rows leave it out.

clone size: -; D gene: TRBD1; V gene: TRBV2; CDR3 length: 16; J gene: TRBJ1-4; CDR3 protein: CASSEAWTGEYEKLFF; CDR3 DNA: TGTGCCAGCAGTGAAGCGTGGACAGGGGAGTATGAAAAACTGTTTTTT
clone size: -; D gene: -; V gene: TRBV7-2; CDR3 length: 14; J gene: TRBJ1-4; CDR3 protein: CASSRSMTNEKLSF; CDR3 DNA: TGTGCCAGCAGCCGTAGTATGACTAATGAAAAACTGTCTTTT
clone size: many; D gene: TRBD1; V gene: TRBV11-2; CDR3 length: 14; J gene: TRBJ1-1; CDR3 protein: CASRTLGQGGEAFF; CDR3 DNA: TGTGCCAGCAGGACCCTAGGACAGGGCGGTGAAGCTTTCTTT
clone size: many; D gene: TRBD1; V gene: TRBV4-2; CDR3 length: 21; J gene: TRBJ1-3; CDR3 protein: CASSQEGLTGGRISSGNTIYF; CDR3 DNA: TGTGCCAGCAGCCAAGAAGGCTTGACAGGGGGTCGTATTTCCTCTGGAAACACCATATATTTT
clone size: -; D gene: -; V gene: TRBV11-2; CDR3 length: 13; J gene: TRBJ1-1; CDR3 protein: CASSPGGAVRVFF; CDR3 DNA: TGTGCCAGCAGCCCAGGCGGTGCGGTTAGGGTTTTCTTT
clone size: -; D gene: -; V gene: TRBV27; CDR3 length: 14; J gene: TRBJ1-1; CDR3 protein: CASSLWNRDTEAFF; CDR3 DNA: TGTGCCAGCAGTTTATGGAATCGGGACACTGAAGCTTTCTTT
clone size: -; D gene: -; V gene: TRBV12-3/TRBV12-4; CDR3 length: 15; J gene: TRBJ1-1; CDR3 protein: CTSNLVSGQGTEAFF; CDR3 DNA: TGTACCAGCAATTTAGTCTCAGGCCAAGGAACTGAAGCTTTCTTT
clone size: -; D gene: TRBD2; V gene: TRBV5-1; CDR3 length: 15; J gene: TRBJ2-7; CDR3 protein: CTSSVGTCGSPEQYF; CDR3 DNA: TGCACCAGCAGCGTGGGAACTTGCGGGAGCCCCGAGCAGTACTTC
clone size: -; D gene: TRBD2; V gene: TRBV29-1; CDR3 length: 12; J gene: TRBJ2-3; CDR3 protein: CSVRLATDTQYF; CDR3 DNA: TGCAGCGTCAGACTAGCGACAGATACACAGTATTTT
clone size: -; D gene: -; V gene: TRBV11-3; CDR3 length: 14; J gene: TRBJ2-1; CDR3 protein: CASTLGVSNNVQFF; CDR3 DNA: TGTGCCAGCACCTTAGGCGTGTCGAACAATGTGCAGTTCTTC
clone size: -; D gene: TRBD2; V gene: TRBV6-1; CDR3 length: 14; J gene: TRBJ2-1; CDR3 protein: CAHWSGRTVNEQFF; CDR3 DNA: TGTGCCCACTGGTCCGGGAGGACCGTCAATGAGCAGTTCTTT
clone size: -; D gene: -; V gene: TRBV7-9; CDR3 length: 14; J gene: TRBJ1-2; CDR3 protein: CASRWDRGFHSYTF; CDR3 DNA: TGTGCCAGCAGATGGGATAGGGGGTTCCATAGCTACACCTTC
clone size: few; D gene: TRBD1; V gene: TRBV12-3/TRBV12-4; CDR3 length: 14; J gene: TRBJ1-1; CDR3 protein: CASIRDRSNTGAFF; CDR3 DNA: TGTGCTAGCATACGGGACAGGTCTAACACTGGAGCTTTCTTT
clone size: few; D gene: TRBD2; V gene: TRBV4-3; CDR3 length: 16; J gene: TRBJ2-1; CDR3 protein: CASSQDQSGMHNEQFF; CDR3 DNA: TGCGCCAGCAGCCAAGATCAGAGCGGGATGCACAATGAACAGTTCTTC
clone size: -; D gene: -; V gene: TRBV29-1; CDR3 length: 13; J gene: TRBJ1-1; CDR3 protein: CSVTEGGETEAFF; CDR3 DNA: TGCAGCGTTACCGAAGGCGGTGAGACCGAAGCTTTCTTT
clone size: once; D gene: -; V gene: TRBV5-6; CDR3 length: 16; J gene: TRBJ2-3; CDR3 protein: CTSSSGAGVRTDTQYF; CDR3 DNA: TGTACCAGCAGCTCGGGTGCAGGGGTACGCACAGATACGCAGTATTTT
clone size: -; D gene: -; V gene: TRBV11-2; CDR3 length: 15; J gene: TRBJ2-1; CDR3 protein: CAGSPGTPCYNEQFF; CDR3 DNA: TGTGCCGGCAGCCCCGGGACTCCTTGCTACAATGAGCAGTTCTTC
clone size: once; D gene: -; V gene: TRBV7-2; CDR3 length: 14; J gene: TRBJ2-4; CDR3 protein: CASSLVGTRNIQYF; CDR3 DNA: TGTGCCAGCAGCTTGGTCGGGACACGGAACATTCAGTACTTC
clone size: -; D gene: -; V gene: TRBV11-2; CDR3 length: 12; J gene: TRBJ2-7; CDR3 protein: CASSMSGLKEYF; CDR3 DNA: TGTGCCAGCAGCATGTCAGGCCTCAAGGAGTACTTC
clone size: -; D gene: -; V gene: TRBV19; CDR3 length: 19; J gene: TRBJ2-6; CDR3 protein: CASSHTTGGSYSGANVLTF; CDR3 DNA: TGTGCCAGTAGTCACACAACTGGGGGCTCCTACTCTGGGGCCAACGTCCTGACTTTC
clone size: -; D gene: -; V gene: TRBV11-2; CDR3 length: 14; J gene: TRBJ2-7; CDR3 protein: CASSSNRNSNDLYF; CDR3 DNA: TGTGCCAGCAGCTCTAACAGGAACTCCAACGATCTGTACTTC
clone size: medium-sized; D gene: TRBD1; V gene: TRBV13; CDR3 length: 15; J gene: TRBJ2-3; CDR3 protein: CASSPGTGGTDTQYF; CDR3 DNA: TGTGCCAGCAGCCCTGGGACAGGGGGCACAGATACGCAGTATTTT
clone size: -; D gene: -; V gene: TRBV11-3; CDR3 length: 12; J gene: TRBJ2-1; CDR3 protein: CASILNAIEQFF; CDR3 DNA: TGTGCCAGCATCTTAAATGCCATTGAACAGTTCTTC
clone size: -; D gene: -; V gene: TRBV4-2; CDR3 length: 14; J gene: TRBJ1-1; CDR3 protein: CANNQDRGNTEAFF; CDR3 DNA: TGTGCGAACAACCAAGATCGGGGGAACACTGAAGCTTTCTTT
clone size: -; D gene: -; V gene: TRBV27; CDR3 length: 13; J gene: TRBJ2-2; CDR3 protein: CASGTRGGGELFF; CDR3 DNA: TGTGCCAGCGGGACAAGGGGGGGCGGGGAGCTGTTTTTT
clone size: many; D gene: TRBD2; V gene: TRBV7-8; CDR3 length: 20; J gene: TRBJ2-1; CDR3 protein: CASSSRGSGLAGGAYNEQFF; CDR3 DNA: TGTGCCAGCAGCTCCCGAGGGTCGGGACTAGCGGGGGGGGCTTACAATGAGCAGTTCTTC
clone size: -; D gene: TRBD1; V gene: TRBV11-2; CDR3 length: 15; J gene: TRBJ2-7; CDR3 protein: CASRLRWTGENQQYF; CDR3 DNA: TGTGCCAGCCGCTTACGATGGACAGGGGAAAACCAACAGTACTTT
clone size: few; D gene: -; V gene: TRBV10-1; CDR3 length: 13; J gene: TRBJ1-4; CDR3 protein: CASSRGPNEKLLF; CDR3 DNA: TGCGCCAGCAGTCGGGGTCCAAATGAAAAACTGCTTTTT
clone size: once; D gene: -; V gene: TRBV6-1; CDR3 length: 16; J gene: TRBJ1-5; CDR3 protein: CASSEAWQWGNQPQHF; CDR3 DNA: TGTGCCAGCAGTGAAGCGTGGCAGTGGGGTAATCAGCCCCAGCATTTT
clone size: -; D gene: -; V gene: TRBV5-6; CDR3 length: 12; J gene: TRBJ1-5; CDR3 protein: CASSLVDQSQHF; CDR3 DNA: TGTGCCAGCAGCTTGGTGGATCAGTCCCAGCACTTT
clone size: once; D gene: -; V gene: TRBV14; CDR3 length: 14; J gene: TRBJ2-3; CDR3 protein: CANSQAEFTDTHYF; CDR3 DNA: TGTGCCAACAGCCAAGCCGAATTCACAGATACGCACTATTTT
clone size: -; D gene: -; V gene: TRBV20-1; CDR3 length: 16; J gene: TRBJ2-3; CDR3 protein: CSASRARGSSTDTQYF; CDR3 DNA: TGTAGTGCTAGTAGAGCGAGAGGTTCTAGCACAGATACGCAGTATTTT
clone size: -; D gene: -; V gene: TRBV29-1; CDR3 length: 11; J gene: TRBJ2-2; CDR3 protein: CSALYTGELFF; CDR3 DNA: TGCAGCGCCCTTTACACTGGGGAGCTGTTTTTT
clone size: -; D gene: -; V gene: TRBV4-2; CDR3 length: 12; J gene: TRBJ2-7; CDR3 protein: CAISHDRNEQYF; CDR3 DNA: TGTGCCATCAGCCATGATCGGAACGAGCAGTACTTC
clone size: -; D gene: TRBD1; V gene: TRBV20-1; CDR3 length: 14; J gene: TRBJ1-2; CDR3 protein: CSAGLTGGLYGYTF; CDR3 DNA: TGCAGTGCTGGTCTAACAGGGGGCCTCTATGGCTACACCTTC